This T cell receptor (beta chain) is drawn from a study of T cell repertoires in cytomegalovirus infection. The wider study: Matching HLA type, along with CMV infection, was indicated by public TCR beta signatures.

Overall study results and limits: People with CMV and the relevant HLA were identified by cumulative public TCR beta family frequency. HLA-C-restricted CMV clonotypes gave the most frequent clonotype in two of eight donors.

Using its own MiXCR run on the reads, TCRdb lists one record per CDR3 protein. Here the sample spans under 600,000 distinct CDR3 sequences, approximately 15% being singletons. CDR1 and CDR2 (germline): DFQATT, SNEGSKA (reference sequence). CDR3 length equals 16 residues. Deletions cut 6 bases from V and 1 base from J, with 22 bases between. This clonotype was seen only a few times. Its specificity is unknown. J is TRBJ2-7 and V is TRBV20-1; D is perhaps TRBD2 (6 bases). The sample comprised CD8+ T cells from PBMCs. This sequence was found in a human donor in good health (CMV status not recorded). Some clones in this sample may be carry-over from other donors' samples. As DNA, the CDR3 is TGCAGTGCCGGACAAGTGGTGGGGACTCCGTCCTACGAGCAGTACTTC. Encoded protein: CSAGQVVGTPSYEQYF.